One T cell receptor (beta chain) is described in this entry. The data were obtained in a study of blood T cell repertoires in COVID-19. The wider study: Acute and convalescent COVID-19 specimens originated in the United States, Italy and Spain.

Patients from Seattle were sampled longitudinally, starting during active infection. The CDR3 sequence is 14 residues long. The germline V gene has CDR1 SGHAT and CDR2 FQNNGV. V lost 2 bases and J 0 bases, leaving 7 bases between the germline ends. As originally analysed: How many nucleated cells were present was estimated from reference gene primer amplification. Some clones are missing from TCRdb's copy, which holds only in-frame ones; the method was immunoSEQ multiplex PCR. That table gives V, J and clone size, and the DNA gave D and trimming. The sample holds 87,000 or so clones, about 90% seen once.

The receptor comes from a man aged 18 to 30 with COVID-19, enrolled during active disease. The chain couples TRBV11-2 to TRBJ1-1; weak D call: TRBD1 (5 bases). Sample: peripheral blood. Written as DNA, the CDR3 is TGTGCCAGCAGCTTACCGGGGGTGAACACTGAAGCTTTCTTT. Encoded protein: CASSLPGVNTEAFF.